This T cell receptor (beta chain) is from a study of OX40 agonist ivuxolimab in advanced cancers. Study details: The patients received ivuxolimab by intravenous route every 2 weeks at 0.01 to 10 mg/kg.

Clones were read by immunoSEQ multiplex PCR, and TCRdb kept only the in-frame ones, dropping some. The table records roughly 40,000 clones, roughly 88% of them present only once. Systemic immunosuppression or autoimmune disease history was grounds to exclude patients. Findings and limits, study-wide: Compared with others, partial responders at 0.1-3.0 mg/kg displayed clonal expansion among the lowest.

Note on this clone: The antigen is not known.

The sequence was collected from an adult with an advanced solid tumor such as melanoma, head and neck, liver or kidney cancer. Here the sequenced sample was CD4+ or CD8+ T cells sorted from blood, taken in a trial of the OX40 agonist ivuxolimab.

CDR3: CASSLAWVAGLSETQYF. Here the CDR3 DNA reads TGCGCCAGCAGCTTGGCCTGGGTAGCGGGCCTTTCAGAGACCCAGTACTTC. The chain uses TRBV5-1 and TRBJ2-5, with 7 bases that match TRBD2. With V trimmed by 0 bases and J by 4 bases, 12 bases remained unmatched. This CDR3 has 17 amino acids. Germline lookup yields CDR1 SGHRS and CDR2 YFSETQ.